The 7 T cell receptor beta chains in this list originate from one sample, sequenced in a study of shared clonotypes between healthy human individuals. Assay: immunoSEQ multiplex PCR; the TCRdb copy retains only in-frame clones and omits some. This sample has about 1.1 million clones, with around 78% found just once. Sequenced: memory CD4+ T cells from PBMCs. Subset meaning: CD45RA-negative fraction. The receptors were gathered from a young man in good health. Some clones in this sample may be carry-over from other donors' samples.

The chain has TRBV5-5 and TRBJ1-2; D remains ambiguous. The germline CDR1 and CDR2 sequences are SGHKS and YYEKEE (reference sequence). V was trimmed by 5 bases and J by 2 bases, leaving 16 bases between them. The CDR3 has 15 amino acids. Here the CDR3 reads CASSPSSLGNYGYTF. In DNA form, the CDR3 reads TGTGCCAGCAGTCCCTCATCCCTAGGGAACTATGGCTACACCTTC.

This chain links TRBV28 with TRBJ1-6, with a possible D match to TRBD1 (6 bases). Trimming removed 5 bases at V and 6 bases at J, with 11 bases between. The germline gives CDR1 MDHEN, CDR2 SYDVKM. This CDR3 has 14 residues. CDR3 sequence (DNA): TGTGCCAGCAGTAGGACAGCTCGTAATTCACCCCTCCACTTT. Encoded protein: CASSRTARNSPLHF.

Only a few counts were recorded for this clone. V usage is TRBV30 and J usage is TRBJ2-5; no clear D gene. The CDR3 consists of 13 residues. Trimming shortened V by 5 bases and J by 5 bases, and 15 bases separated the two germline ends. Germline assignment: CDR1 GTSNPN and CDR2 SVGIG (reference sequence). CDR3 DNA: TGTGCCTGGGGAGACTCCGTAGGGGAGACCCAGTACTTC. This gives the protein CAWGDSVGETQYF.

The chain joins TRBV14 to TRBJ2-7; possible D gene TRBD2, 6 bases. Looked up from germline, CDR1 is SGHDN and CDR2 is FVKESK. The V end lost 4 bases, the J end lost 3 bases, and 13 bases lay between the germline ends. This CDR3 region has 14 residues. The CDR3 DNA is TGTGCCAGCAGCCTACAGAGCGGGCTCTACGAGCAGTACTTC. Translation gives CASSLQSGLYEQYF. The variable domain in full, completed from reference TRBV14 and TRBJ2-7, reads EAGVTQFPSHSVIEKGQTVTLRCDPISGHDNLYWYRRVMGKEIKFLLHFVKESKQDESGMPNNRFLAERTGGTYSTLKVQPAELEDSGVYFCASSLQSGLYEQYFGPGTRLTVT.

This chain joins TRBV7-3 and TRBJ2-3, with 8 positions matching TRBD1. Per germline, CDR1 SGHTA and CDR2 FQGTGA. The CDR3 is 14 residues long. Trimming at V came to 4 bases and at J to 5 bases, leaving 5 bases not matched to a gene. Here the CDR3 reads CASSSTGVEDTQYF. DNA for the CDR3: TGTGCCAGCAGCTCGACAGGGGTAGAAGATACGCAGTATTTT.

This clone has ten or more counts. The rearrangement links TRBV7-9 to TRBJ1-2; no reliable D call. Germline CDR1 SEHNR, CDR2 FQNEAQ (reference sequence). V was clipped by 1 base and J by 4 bases, with 10 bases between them. This CDR3 region has 14 residues. CDR3 amino acids: CASSLGRPTYGYTF. The CDR3 DNA reads as TGTGCCAGCAGCTTAGGACGTCCAACCTATGGCTACACCTTC.

The chain employs TRBV7-7 and TRBJ2-7; weak D call: TRBD2 (5 bases). Trimming pared 5 bases from V and 7 bases from J, leaving 18 bases between. Germline lookup yields CDR1 SSHAT and CDR2 FNYEAQ (reference sequence). The CDR3 loop spans 14 amino acids. CDR3 coding DNA: TGTGCCAGCAGCGCGGGTCCTAGCATGGTAGAGCAGTACTTC. Translating it yields CASSAGPSMVEQYF.